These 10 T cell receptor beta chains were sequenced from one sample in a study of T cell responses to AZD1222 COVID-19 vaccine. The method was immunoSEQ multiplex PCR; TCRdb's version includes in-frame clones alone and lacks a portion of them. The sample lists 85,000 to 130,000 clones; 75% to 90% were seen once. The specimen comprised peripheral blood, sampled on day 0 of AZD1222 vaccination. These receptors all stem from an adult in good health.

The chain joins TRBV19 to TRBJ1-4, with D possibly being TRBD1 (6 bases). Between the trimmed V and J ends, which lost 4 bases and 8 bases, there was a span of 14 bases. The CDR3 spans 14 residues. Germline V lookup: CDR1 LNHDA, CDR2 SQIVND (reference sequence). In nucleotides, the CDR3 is TGTGCCAGTAGTAATCCGGACAGCAAGGAAAAACTGTTTTTT. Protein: CASSNPDSKEKLFF.

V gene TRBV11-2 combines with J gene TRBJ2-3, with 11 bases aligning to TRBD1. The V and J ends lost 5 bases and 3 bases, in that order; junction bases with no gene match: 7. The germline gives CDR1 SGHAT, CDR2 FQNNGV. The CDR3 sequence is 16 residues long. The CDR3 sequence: CASSPNRDRGTDTQYF. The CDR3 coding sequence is TGTGCCAGCAGCCCTAACCGGGACAGGGGGACAGATACGCAGTATTTT.

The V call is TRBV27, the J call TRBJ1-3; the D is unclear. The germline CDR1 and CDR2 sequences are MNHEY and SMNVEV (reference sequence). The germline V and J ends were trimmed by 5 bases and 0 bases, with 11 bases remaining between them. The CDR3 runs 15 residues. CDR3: CASSPGPISGNTIYF. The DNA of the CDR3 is TGTGCCAGCAGTCCCGGTCCCATCTCTGGAAACACCATATATTTT.

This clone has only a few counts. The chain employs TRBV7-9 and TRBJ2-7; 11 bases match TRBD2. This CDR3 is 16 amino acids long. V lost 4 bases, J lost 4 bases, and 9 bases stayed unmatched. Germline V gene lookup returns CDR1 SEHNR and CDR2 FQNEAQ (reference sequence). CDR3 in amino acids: CASSSFSGRAPYEQYF. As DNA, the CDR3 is TGTGCCAGCAGCTCTTTTAGCGGGAGGGCCCCATACGAGCAGTACTTC.

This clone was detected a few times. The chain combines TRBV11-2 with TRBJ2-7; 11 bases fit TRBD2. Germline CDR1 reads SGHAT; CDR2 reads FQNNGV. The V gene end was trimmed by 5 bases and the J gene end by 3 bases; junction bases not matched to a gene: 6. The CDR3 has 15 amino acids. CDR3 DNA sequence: TGTGCCAGCAGCCGGGCCGGGACTAGCGGCTACGAGCAGTACTTC. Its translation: CASSRAGTSGYEQYF.

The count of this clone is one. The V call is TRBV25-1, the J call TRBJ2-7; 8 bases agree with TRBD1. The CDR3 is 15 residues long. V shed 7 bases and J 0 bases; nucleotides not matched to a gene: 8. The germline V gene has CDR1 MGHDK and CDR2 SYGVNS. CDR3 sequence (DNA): TGTGCCAGCACACCGGGACAGGTTCCCTCCTACGAGCAGTACTTC. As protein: CASTPGQVPSYEQYF.

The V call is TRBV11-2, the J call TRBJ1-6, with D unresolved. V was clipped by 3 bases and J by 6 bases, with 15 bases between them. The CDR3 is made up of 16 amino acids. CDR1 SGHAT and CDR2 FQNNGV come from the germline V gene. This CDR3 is CASSFPLGTGNSPLHF. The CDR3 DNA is TGTGCCAGCAGCTTCCCATTGGGCACCGGTAATTCACCCCTCCACTTT.

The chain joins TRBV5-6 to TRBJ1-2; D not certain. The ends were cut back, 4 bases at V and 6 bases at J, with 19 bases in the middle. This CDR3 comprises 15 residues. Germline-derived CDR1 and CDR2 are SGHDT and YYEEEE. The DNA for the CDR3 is TGTGCCAGCAGCGGGTGGGCACGGGGTTCGGATGGCTACACCTTC. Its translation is CASSGWARGSDGYTF.

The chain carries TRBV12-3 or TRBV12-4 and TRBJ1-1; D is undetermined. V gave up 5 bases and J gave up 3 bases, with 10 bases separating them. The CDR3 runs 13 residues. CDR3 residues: CASSLPLYTEAFF. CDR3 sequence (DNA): TGTGCCAGCAGTCTCCCACTTTACACTGAAGCTTTCTTT.

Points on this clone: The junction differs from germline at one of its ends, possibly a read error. Here the CDR3 DNA reads TGTGCCAGCACCTTAGGGGGACAGGGGCACACTGAAGCTTTCTTT. The encoded protein is CASTLGGQGHTEAFF. The chain carries TRBV7-8 and TRBJ1-1, with 10 bases matching TRBD1. CDR1 and CDR2 from the germline V gene are SGHVS and FQNEAQ. This CDR3 region has 15 residues. The full variable domain, completed using reference TRBV7-8 and TRBJ1-1, is GAGVSQSPRYKVAKRGQDVALRCDPISGHVSLFWYQQALGQGPEFLTYFQNEAQLDKSGLPSDRFFAERPEGSVSTLKIQRTQQEDSAVYLCASTLGGQGHTEAFFGQGTRLTVV.